This TCR beta chain was identified in a study of shared clonotypes between healthy human individuals. Study-wide background: Three plates were used per donor for CD4 naive, three for CD4 memory, two for CD8 naive and one for CD8 memory.

Study findings and constraints: Naive subsets, compared against memory subsets, generally had larger estimated richness values. The generation probabilities recorded for non-shared clonotypes fell below those of clonotypes shared by all four donors.

Clones were read by immunoSEQ multiplex PCR, and TCRdb kept only the in-frame ones, dropping some. The sample includes about 2.3 million clones, 93% of them seen just once. This CDR3 is 14 amino acids long. With 3 bases removed from V and 2 bases from J, the gap between germline ends came to 10 bases. The germline gives CDR1 SEHNR, CDR2 FQNEAQ (reference sequence). A word on this clone: Its antigen is not identified. This same CDR3 is encoded by further DNA sequences in the sample.

A split of CD4+ cells into CD45RA+ naive and CD45RA-negative memory subsets was performed. The chain is built from TRBV7-9 and TRBJ1-1, with no clear D. The sequenced sample was naive CD4+ T cells from PBMCs. Subset specified: CD45RA+ positively selected. This receptor was taken from a man aged 18 to 29 in good health. Some clones in this sample may be carry-over from other donors' samples. The CDR3 spells CASSLSVGNTEAFF. The CDR3 DNA follows: TGTGCCAGCAGCTTGTCTGTGGGAAACACTGAAGCTTTCTTT.